This is a list of T cell receptor beta chains from one sample in a study of CD4 T cells in relation to SARS-CoV-2 and coronaviruses. No cognate antigen is known for these TCRs. The method was immunoSEQ multiplex PCR; TCRdb's version includes in-frame clones alone and lacks a portion of them. The sample comprises more than 25,000 clones, 73% of which are singletons, and about 22% rests with the top ten. The sample taken for sequencing was CD4+ T cells from PBMCs, cultured in vitro. These receptors were taken from a human donor in good health. CDR3s include the opening cysteine and the closing phenylalanine or tryptophan. The order of the fields is D gene, clone size, V gene, J gene, CDR3 DNA, CDR3 protein. A D gene is named only where the DNA matches it firmly. Clone sizes are given selectively: once, few, many, or a class where the clone is expanded.

d_gene: -
abundance: -
v_gene: TRBV6-6
j_gene: TRBJ2-5
CDR3nt: TGTGCCAGCAGTCAGACACAGGGTAGGGAGACCCAGTACTTC
CDR3aa: CASSQTQGRETQYF

d_gene: -
abundance: few
v_gene: TRBV7-9
j_gene: TRBJ1-1
CDR3nt: TGTGCCAGCAGCCCCCCTTTTCGTGTGGGGACTGAAGCTTTCTTT
CDR3aa: CASSPPFRVGTEAFF

d_gene: -
abundance: few
v_gene: TRBV6-2/TRBV6-3
j_gene: TRBJ1-2
CDR3nt: TGTGCCAGCAGCCTATCCAGTTGGGGCCTACAGGGATCTAACTATGGCTACACCTTC
CDR3aa: CASSLSSWGLQGSNYGYTF

d_gene: TRBD1
abundance: -
v_gene: TRBV19
j_gene: TRBJ1-5
CDR3nt: TGTGCCAGTAGTCGGGACAGTAACTATAGCAATCAGCCCCAGCATTTT
CDR3aa: CASSRDSNYSNQPQHF

d_gene: TRBD1
abundance: -
v_gene: TRBV6-5
j_gene: TRBJ1-1
CDR3nt: TGTGCCAGCAGCCCCCGACAGGGATTGAACACTGAAGCTTTCTTT
CDR3aa: CASSPRQGLNTEAFF

d_gene: TRBD2
abundance: few
v_gene: TRBV10-1
j_gene: TRBJ2-1
CDR3nt: TGCGCCAGCAGTGCTAGCGGGGGGACCAATGAGCAGTTCTTC
CDR3aa: CASSASGGTNEQFF

d_gene: TRBD2
abundance: -
v_gene: TRBV5-1
j_gene: TRBJ2-2
CDR3nt: TGCGCCAGCAGCTCCGATCTGACTAGCGGGGGTAGCGGGGAGCTGTTTTTT
CDR3aa: CASSSDLTSGGSGELFF

d_gene: -
abundance: -
v_gene: TRBV11-2
j_gene: TRBJ2-2
CDR3nt: TGTGCCAGCAGCTTAGAACGGAACACCGGGGAGCTGTTTTTT
CDR3aa: CASSLERNTGELFF

d_gene: -
abundance: once
v_gene: TRBV19
j_gene: TRBJ1-2
CDR3nt: TGTGCCAGTAGTATAACTAACTATGGCTACACCTTC
CDR3aa: CASSITNYGYTF

d_gene: TRBD1
abundance: -
v_gene: TRBV3-1/TRBV3-2
j_gene: TRBJ2-7
CDR3nt: TGTGCCAGCAGCCTACAGGGGGTCTACGAGCAGTACTTC
CDR3aa: CASSLQGVYEQYF

d_gene: -
abundance: -
v_gene: TRBV2
j_gene: TRBJ2-4
CDR3nt: TGTGCCAGCAGTGACTCCCTGACAGTCTACTTC
CDR3aa: CASSDSLTVYF